This is a list of T cell receptor beta chains from one sample in a study of T cell responses to AZD1222 COVID-19 vaccine. Clones were read by immunoSEQ multiplex PCR, and TCRdb kept only the in-frame ones, dropping some. The sample shows around 140,000 clones, 70% to 90% of them seen only once. The input for sequencing was peripheral blood, taken on day 0 of AZD1222 vaccination. All receptors derive from an adult in good health. Both conserved end residues are part of each CDR3. A D gene is named only where the DNA matches it firmly. Clone size is given for some rows only: seen once, a few or many times, or a class if the clone is expanded.

v_gene: TRBV7-8
j_gene: TRBJ1-2
d_gene: TRBD1
abundance: -
CDR3aa: CASSAGTGRHYGYTF
CDR3nt: TGTGCCAGCAGCGCCGGGACAGGAAGGCACTATGGCTACACCTTC

v_gene: TRBV5-1
j_gene: TRBJ2-5
d_gene: TRBD1
abundance: -
CDR3aa: CATCPGTVYLQETQYF
CDR3nt: TGCGCCACCTGTCCGGGGACAGTTTACCTCCAAGAGACCCAGTACTTC

v_gene: TRBV12-3/TRBV12-4
j_gene: TRBJ2-7
d_gene: -
abundance: -
CDR3aa: CASSSGSYEQYF
CDR3nt: TGTGCCAGCAGTTCAGGCAGCTACGAGCAGTACTTC

v_gene: TRBV19
j_gene: TRBJ1-1
d_gene: -
abundance: few
CDR3aa: CASSSSGYMNTEAFF
CDR3nt: TGTGCCAGTAGTTCGTCCGGGTACATGAACACTGAAGCTTTCTTT

v_gene: TRBV9
j_gene: TRBJ1-1
d_gene: TRBD1
abundance: -
CDR3aa: CASSGQDRDEAFF
CDR3nt: TGTGCCAGCAGCGGCCAGGACAGGGATGAAGCTTTCTTT

v_gene: TRBV28
j_gene: TRBJ1-4
d_gene: -
abundance: few
CDR3aa: CASYGGADEKLFF
CDR3nt: TGTGCCAGCTATGGGGGCGCGGATGAAAAACTGTTTTTT

v_gene: TRBV29-1
j_gene: TRBJ2-7
d_gene: -
abundance: -
CDR3aa: CSVVGSSQVGAYEQYF
CDR3nt: TGCAGCGTTGTCGGATCTTCGCAGGTAGGAGCCTACGAGCAGTACTTC

v_gene: TRBV5-6
j_gene: TRBJ1-1
d_gene: -
abundance: -
CDR3aa: CASKEDIGGTEAFF
CDR3nt: TGTGCCAGCAAGGAAGACATCGGGGGCACTGAAGCTTTCTTT

v_gene: TRBV5-1
j_gene: TRBJ1-2
d_gene: -
abundance: -
CDR3aa: CASSPDVTGPGGYTF
CDR3nt: TGCGCCAGCAGCCCGGACGTGACAGGCCCCGGTGGCTACACCTTC

v_gene: TRBV25-1
j_gene: TRBJ2-7
d_gene: -
abundance: -
CDR3aa: CASSFTGSYEQYF
CDR3nt: TGTGCCAGCAGCTTTACCGGCTCCTACGAGCAGTACTTC

v_gene: TRBV28
j_gene: TRBJ2-7
d_gene: -
abundance: once
CDR3aa: CASSFIGGAHSYEQYF
CDR3nt: TGTGCCAGCAGTTTCATCGGGGGAGCGCACTCCTACGAGCAGTACTTC

v_gene: TRBV11-2
j_gene: TRBJ2-3
d_gene: TRBD1
abundance: -
CDR3aa: CASSARQGASTDTQYF
CDR3nt: TGTGCCAGCAGCGCTCGACAGGGGGCAAGCACAGATACGCAGTATTTT

v_gene: TRBV28
j_gene: TRBJ1-2
d_gene: -
abundance: -
CDR3aa: CASSPTVNYGYTF
CDR3nt: TGTGCCAGCAGTCCGACAGTTAACTATGGCTACACCTTC

v_gene: TRBV18
j_gene: TRBJ2-7
d_gene: -
abundance: -
CDR3aa: CASSPQDGHEQYF
CDR3nt: TGTGCCAGCTCACCTCAAGACGGTCACGAGCAGTACTTC

v_gene: TRBV5-1
j_gene: TRBJ2-7
d_gene: TRBD1
abundance: -
CDR3aa: CASKTGTGAVYEQYF
CDR3nt: TGCGCCAGCAAAACCGGTACAGGGGCGGTCTACGAGCAGTACTTC

v_gene: TRBV19
j_gene: TRBJ1-4
d_gene: -
abundance: -
CDR3aa: CASSPRVMATNEKLFF
CDR3nt: TGTGCCAGTAGTCCCCGGGTCATGGCAACTAATGAAAAACTGTTTTTT

v_gene: TRBV5-6
j_gene: TRBJ2-3
d_gene: -
abundance: -
CDR3aa: CASTLQRVRSTDTQYF
CDR3nt: TGTGCCAGCACCTTACAGCGGGTCAGAAGCACAGATACGCAGTATTTT

v_gene: TRBV6-4
j_gene: TRBJ2-2
d_gene: -
abundance: -
CDR3aa: CASSPTGSQTGELFF
CDR3nt: TGTGCCAGCAGCCCCACAGGGAGCCAAACCGGGGAGCTGTTTTTT

v_gene: TRBV2
j_gene: TRBJ1-2
d_gene: -
abundance: -
CDR3aa: CASSGNRVKGYTF
CDR3nt: TGTGCCAGCAGTGGGAACAGGGTAAAGGGCTACACCTTC

v_gene: TRBV28
j_gene: TRBJ1-1
d_gene: -
abundance: -
CDR3aa: CASLYSGSTEAFF
CDR3nt: TGTGCCAGCCTCTACTCGGGGAGCACTGAAGCTTTCTTT

v_gene: TRBV5-4
j_gene: TRBJ1-3
d_gene: -
abundance: -
CDR3aa: CASSLSATSGNTIYF
CDR3nt: TGTGCCAGCAGCTTGTCGGCGACCTCTGGAAACACCATATATTTT

v_gene: TRBV6-1
j_gene: TRBJ1-6
d_gene: -
abundance: few
CDR3aa: CASSEGAGTNSPLHF
CDR3nt: TGTGCCAGCAGTGAAGGAGCGGGCACCAATTCACCCCTCCACTTT

v_gene: TRBV18
j_gene: TRBJ2-1
d_gene: -
abundance: -
CDR3aa: CASSSTGRTSNEQFF
CDR3nt: TGTGCCAGCTCGTCTACGGGACGTACTTCAAATGAGCAGTTCTTC

v_gene: TRBV10-3
j_gene: TRBJ1-6
d_gene: -
abundance: -
CDR3aa: CAISESPLTGHLMSPLHF
CDR3nt: TGTGCCATCAGTGAGTCACCCCTGACAGGCCACCTTATGTCCCCCCTCCACTTT

v_gene: TRBV5-3
j_gene: TRBJ2-7
d_gene: -
abundance: -
CDR3aa: CARRNTSDEQYF
CDR3nt: TGTGCCAGAAGGAATACGTCGGATGAGCAGTACTTC

v_gene: TRBV7-6
j_gene: TRBJ2-7
d_gene: TRBD2
abundance: -
CDR3aa: CASSLGGGRALDEQYF
CDR3nt: TGTGCCAGCAGCTTGGGAGGCGGGAGGGCCCTCGACGAGCAGTACTTC

v_gene: TRBV6-2/TRBV6-3
j_gene: TRBJ2-1
d_gene: TRBD2
abundance: -
CDR3aa: CASSYEAGGVRNEQFF
CDR3nt: TGTGCCAGCAGTTACGAAGCGGGAGGGGTGCGAAATGAGCAGTTCTTC

v_gene: TRBV4-3
j_gene: TRBJ2-3
d_gene: -
abundance: -
CDR3aa: CASSQQNTRTASTDTQYF
CDR3nt: TGCGCCAGCAGCCAACAAAATACCCGGACAGCTAGCACAGATACGCAGTATTTT

v_gene: TRBV28
j_gene: TRBJ1-5
d_gene: -
abundance: few
CDR3aa: CASSLLQGGNQPQHF
CDR3nt: TGTGCCAGCAGTTTATTACAGGGTGGCAATCAGCCCCAGCATTTT

v_gene: TRBV5-5
j_gene: TRBJ1-2
d_gene: -
abundance: -
CDR3aa: CASSLAPEGGYTF
CDR3nt: TGTGCCAGCAGCTTAGCACCGGAGGGTGGCTACACCTTC

v_gene: TRBV28
j_gene: TRBJ1-5
d_gene: -
abundance: -
CDR3aa: CASSYPSGYSNQPQHF
CDR3nt: TGTGCCAGCAGTTACCCGTCAGGGTATAGCAATCAGCCCCAGCATTTT

v_gene: TRBV5-6
j_gene: TRBJ1-2
d_gene: -
abundance: -
CDR3aa: CASSYQGGGSYGYTF
CDR3nt: TGTGCCAGCAGCTACCAGGGTGGGGGGAGCTATGGCTACACCTTC

v_gene: TRBV20-1
j_gene: TRBJ2-7
d_gene: -
abundance: -
CDR3aa: CSARESGEQYF
CDR3nt: TGCAGTGCTAGAGAATCGGGGGAGCAGTACTTC

v_gene: TRBV6-4
j_gene: TRBJ1-2
d_gene: -
abundance: few
CDR3aa: CASSDSAGMGGYTF
CDR3nt: TGTGCCAGCAGTGACTCAGCGGGGATGGGAGGCTACACCTTC

v_gene: TRBV5-6
j_gene: TRBJ2-1
d_gene: -
abundance: -
CDR3aa: CASSPLDYNEQFF
CDR3nt: TGTGCCAGCAGCCCTCTAGATTACAATGAGCAGTTCTTC

v_gene: TRBV7-2
j_gene: TRBJ2-1
d_gene: -
abundance: -
CDR3aa: CASSLDWGGNEQFF
CDR3nt: TGTGCCAGCAGCTTAGATTGGGGCGGCAATGAGCAGTTCTTC

v_gene: TRBV6-5
j_gene: TRBJ1-1
d_gene: TRBD1
abundance: -
CDR3aa: CASSYSMGQGEAFF
CDR3nt: TGTGCCAGCAGTTACTCGATGGGACAGGGGGAAGCTTTCTTT

v_gene: TRBV10-3
j_gene: TRBJ1-1
d_gene: TRBD1
abundance: -
CDR3aa: CAISGTGEDTEAFF
CDR3nt: TGTGCCATCAGTGGGACAGGGGAGGACACTGAAGCTTTCTTT

v_gene: TRBV7-2
j_gene: TRBJ2-1
d_gene: TRBD1
abundance: -
CDR3aa: CASSRDRVNEQFF
CDR3nt: TGTGCCAGCAGCCGCGACAGGGTCAATGAGCAGTTCTTC

v_gene: TRBV5-1
j_gene: TRBJ1-2
d_gene: TRBD1
abundance: -
CDR3aa: CASRPGTGGSRGYTF
CDR3nt: TGCGCCAGCAGGCCCGGGACAGGGGGGTCCCGAGGCTACACCTTC

v_gene: TRBV6-2/TRBV6-3
j_gene: TRBJ1-4
d_gene: -
abundance: -
CDR3aa: CASSYAGSYEKLFF
CDR3nt: TGTGCCAGCAGTTACGCAGGAAGCTATGAAAAACTGTTTTTT

v_gene: TRBV10-1
j_gene: TRBJ2-7
d_gene: -
abundance: -
CDR3aa: CASSARISSNAEQYF
CDR3nt: TGCGCCAGCAGTGCTCGCATTAGCAGCAACGCGGAGCAGTACTTC

v_gene: TRBV19
j_gene: TRBJ2-3
d_gene: -
abundance: -
CDR3aa: CASRMGAAAFTDTQYF
CDR3nt: TGTGCCAGTAGGATGGGGGCAGCGGCCTTTACAGATACGCAGTATTTT

v_gene: TRBV11-3
j_gene: TRBJ2-1
d_gene: -
abundance: -
CDR3aa: CASSLSSGENEQFF
CDR3nt: TGTGCCAGCAGCTTATCCAGCGGAGAAAATGAGCAGTTCTTC

v_gene: TRBV5-4
j_gene: TRBJ2-3
d_gene: TRBD1
abundance: -
CDR3aa: CASSFGGQGTDTQYF
CDR3nt: TGTGCCAGCAGTTTTGGGGGACAGGGGACAGATACGCAGTATTTT

v_gene: TRBV9
j_gene: TRBJ2-1
d_gene: -
abundance: -
CDR3aa: CASSVEIGGRINEQFF
CDR3nt: TGTGCCAGCAGCGTAGAGATCGGGGGGCGTATAAATGAGCAGTTCTTC

v_gene: TRBV28
j_gene: TRBJ1-4
d_gene: -
abundance: -
CDR3aa: CASSFSGGGEVKLFF
CDR3nt: TGTGCCAGCAGTTTCTCAGGCGGGGGGGAGGTGAAACTGTTTTTT